The 7 T cell receptor beta chains listed next were all sequenced from one sample in a study of blood T cell repertoires in COVID-19. Only in-frame clones appear in the TCRdb table, and some are missing; sequencing was by immunoSEQ multiplex PCR. The table lists about 200,000 clones, 70% to 85% of them singletons, with about 6.9% in the top ten. Sequences were obtained from peripheral blood. The receptors were sampled from a human donor with acute or convalescent COVID-19. The donor label of this sample is uncertain.

This clone appeared a few times. This chain uses TRBV7-2 with TRBJ1-2; no clear D. The germline V gene encodes CDR1 SGHTA and CDR2 FQGNSA. This CDR3 contains 14 residues. V was pared by 5 bases and J by 8 bases, with 18 bases between. The CDR3 loop reads CASSQPVGDRGYTF. The CDR3 DNA reads as TGTGCCAGCAGCCAACCGGTGGGAGATCGGGGCTACACCTTC.

The V and J genes are TRBV30 and TRBJ1-2, with TRBD1 matching 7 bases. The CDR3 is 13 residues long. Trimming cost V 3 bases and J 6 bases; bases outside gene matches: 7. The germline CDR1 and CDR2 sequences are GTSNPN and SVGIG (reference sequence). In nucleotides, the CDR3 is TGTGCCTGGAGCCCGGGACAGAAGAATGGCTACACCTTC. It is translated as CAWSPGQKNGYTF.

This clone came up a few times. This sample includes further DNA sequences coding for the same CDR3. The gene calls are TRBV6-2 or TRBV6-3 and TRBJ2-7, with TRBD2 as a possible D gene (6 bases). The CDR3 runs to 12 residues. V lost 2 bases, J lost 5 bases, and 7 bases lay in between. Germline lookup yields CDR1 MNHEY and CDR2 SVGEGT. The CDR3 DNA sequence: TGTGCCAGCAGTTACGGAGGGAACGAGCAGTACTTC. Translation: CASSYGGNEQYF.

V usage is TRBV7-2 and J usage is TRBJ1-4; D gene unclear. Germline V gives CDR1 SGHTA, CDR2 FQGNSA. Trimming shortened V by 5 bases and J by 7 bases, and 17 bases separated the two germline ends. CDR3 length: 15 amino acids. The CDR3 nucleotides read TGTGCCAGCAGCGCCGACTGGGGAGGGAGTGAAAAACTGTTTTTT. Protein product: CASSADWGGSEKLFF.

The genes are TRBV4-1 and TRBJ2-3; D is perhaps TRBD2 (7 bases). CDR1 is MGHRA, CDR2 YSYEKL, per germline. The length of the CDR3 is 16 residues. Trimming removed 1 base from V and 1 base from J, with 12 bases in between. The CDR3 protein is CASSQGGGLGTDTQYF. DNA of the CDR3: TGCGCCAGCAGCCAAGGGGGGGGCTTAGGCACAGATACGCAGTATTTT.

The rearrangement links TRBV6-2 or TRBV6-3 to TRBJ2-7, with D hard to call. V lost 3 bases and J lost 5, with 5 bases in between. The CDR3 has 11 amino acids. Germline-derived CDR1 and CDR2 are MNHEY and SVGEGT. CDR3 nucleotides: TGTGCCAGCAGTTATCTAGACGAGCAGTACTTC. Its translation is CASSYLDEQYF.

The CDR3 protein is CASSPPPGGQNTIYF. In DNA, the CDR3 is TGTGCCAGCTCACCACCGCCAGGGGGGCAAAACACCATATATTTT. V usage is TRBV18 and J usage is TRBJ1-3; TRBD1 matches 7 bases. The germline V gene encodes CDR1 KGHSH and CDR2 LQKENI. The trim removed 0 bases at V and 6 bases at J, leaving 5 bases unmatched. The CDR3 consists of 15 residues.